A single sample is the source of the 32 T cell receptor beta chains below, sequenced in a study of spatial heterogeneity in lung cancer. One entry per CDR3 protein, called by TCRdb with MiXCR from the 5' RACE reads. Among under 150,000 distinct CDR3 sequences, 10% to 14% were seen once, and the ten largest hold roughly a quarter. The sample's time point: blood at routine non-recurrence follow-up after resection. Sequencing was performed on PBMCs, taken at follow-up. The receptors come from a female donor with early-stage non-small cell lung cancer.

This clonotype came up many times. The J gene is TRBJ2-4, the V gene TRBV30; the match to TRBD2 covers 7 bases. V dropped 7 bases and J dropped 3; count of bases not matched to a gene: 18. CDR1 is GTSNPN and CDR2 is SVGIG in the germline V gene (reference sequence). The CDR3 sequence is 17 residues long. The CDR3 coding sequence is TGTGCCTCGGAATCCCAATGGGGGAGGGCCGACAAAAACATTCAGTACTTC. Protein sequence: CASESQWGRADKNIQYF.

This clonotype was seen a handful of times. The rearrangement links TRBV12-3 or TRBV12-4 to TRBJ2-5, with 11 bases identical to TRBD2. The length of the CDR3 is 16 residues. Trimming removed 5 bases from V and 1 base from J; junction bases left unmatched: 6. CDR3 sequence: CASSVTSGRGQETQYF. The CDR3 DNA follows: TGTGCCAGCAGTGTCACTAGCGGGAGAGGCCAAGAGACCCAGTACTTC.

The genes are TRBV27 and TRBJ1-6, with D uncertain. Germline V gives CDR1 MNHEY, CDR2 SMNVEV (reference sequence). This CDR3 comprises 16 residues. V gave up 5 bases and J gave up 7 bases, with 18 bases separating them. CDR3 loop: CASSRSYGTGNSPLHF. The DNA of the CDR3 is TGTGCCAGCAGTCGCTCGTACGGTACGGGAAATTCACCCCTCCACTTT.

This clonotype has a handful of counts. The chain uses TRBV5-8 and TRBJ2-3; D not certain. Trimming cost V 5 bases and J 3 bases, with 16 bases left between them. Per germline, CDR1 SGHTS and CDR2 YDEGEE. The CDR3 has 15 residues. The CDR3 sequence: CASSRTTLVTDTQYF. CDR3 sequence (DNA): TGTGCCAGCAGTCGAACAACGCTTGTTACAGATACGCAGTATTTT.

Here the CDR3 reads CSARDMDSIWGARIEQFF. The CDR3, as DNA: TGCAGTGCTAGAGATATGGATAGTATTTGGGGGGCAAGGATTGAGCAGTTCTTC. The chain couples TRBV20-1 to TRBJ2-1; D may match TRBD1 or TRBD2 (6 bases each). This CDR3 has 18 amino acids. CDR1 is DFQATT and CDR2 is SNEGSKA in the germline V gene (reference sequence). V lost 0 bases, J lost 9 bases, and 27 bases lay in between.

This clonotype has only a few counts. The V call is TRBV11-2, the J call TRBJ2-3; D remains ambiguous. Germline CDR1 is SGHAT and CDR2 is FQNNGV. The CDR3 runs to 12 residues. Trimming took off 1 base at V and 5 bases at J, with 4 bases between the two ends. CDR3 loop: CASSLVRDTQYF. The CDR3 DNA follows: TGTGCCAGCAGCTTAGTGCGAGATACGCAGTATTTT.

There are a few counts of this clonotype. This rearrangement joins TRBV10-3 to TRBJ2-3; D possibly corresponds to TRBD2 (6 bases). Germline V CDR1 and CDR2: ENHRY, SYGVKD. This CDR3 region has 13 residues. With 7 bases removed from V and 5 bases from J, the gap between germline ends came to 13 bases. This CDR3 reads CAIKGGTGDTQYF. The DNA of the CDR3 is TGTGCCATCAAGGGAGGAACCGGAGATACGCAGTATTTT.

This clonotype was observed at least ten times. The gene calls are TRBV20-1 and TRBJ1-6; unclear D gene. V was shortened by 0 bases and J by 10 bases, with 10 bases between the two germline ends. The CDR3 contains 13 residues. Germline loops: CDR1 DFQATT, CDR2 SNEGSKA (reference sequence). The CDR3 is CSARDQEDSPLHF. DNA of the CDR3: TGCAGTGCTAGAGATCAGGAGGACTCACCCCTCCACTTT.

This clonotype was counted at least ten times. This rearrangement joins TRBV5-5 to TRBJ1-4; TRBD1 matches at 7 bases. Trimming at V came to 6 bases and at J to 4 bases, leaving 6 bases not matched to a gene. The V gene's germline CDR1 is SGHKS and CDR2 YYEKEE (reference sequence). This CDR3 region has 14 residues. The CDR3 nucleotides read TGTGCCAGCAAACCGGGACAGATTAATGAAAAACTGTTTTTT. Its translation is CASKPGQINEKLFF.

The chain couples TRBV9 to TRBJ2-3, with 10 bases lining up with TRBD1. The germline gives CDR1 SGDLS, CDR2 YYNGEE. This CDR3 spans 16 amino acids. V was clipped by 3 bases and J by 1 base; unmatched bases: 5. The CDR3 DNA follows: TGTGCCAGCAGCGGCGGGACAGGGGAAGGCACAGATACGCAGTATTTT. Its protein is CASSGGTGEGTDTQYF.

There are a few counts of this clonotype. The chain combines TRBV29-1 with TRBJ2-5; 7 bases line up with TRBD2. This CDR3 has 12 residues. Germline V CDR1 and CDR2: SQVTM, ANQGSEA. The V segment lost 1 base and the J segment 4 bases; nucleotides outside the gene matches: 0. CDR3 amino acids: CSVEAGGETQYF. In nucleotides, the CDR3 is TGCAGCGTTGAAGCGGGAGGAGAGACCCAGTACTTC.

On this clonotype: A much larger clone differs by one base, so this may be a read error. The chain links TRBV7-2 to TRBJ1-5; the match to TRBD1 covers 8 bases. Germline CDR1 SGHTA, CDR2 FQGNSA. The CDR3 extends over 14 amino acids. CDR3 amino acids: CARSLGTGNQPQHF. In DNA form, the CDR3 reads TGTGCCCGCAGCTTAGGGACAGGAAATCAGCCCCAGCATTTT.

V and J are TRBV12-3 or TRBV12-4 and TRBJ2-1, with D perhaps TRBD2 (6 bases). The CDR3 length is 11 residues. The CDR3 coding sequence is TGTGCTTGCGGGAAAGAGAATGAGCAGTTCTTC. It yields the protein CACGKENEQFF.

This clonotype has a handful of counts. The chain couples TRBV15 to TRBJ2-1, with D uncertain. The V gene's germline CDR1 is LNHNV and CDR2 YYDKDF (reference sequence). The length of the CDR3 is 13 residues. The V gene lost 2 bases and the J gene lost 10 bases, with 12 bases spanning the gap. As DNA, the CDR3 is TGTGCCACCAGCAGAACACAATCCAGGGAGCAGTTCTTC. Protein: CATSRTQSREQFF.

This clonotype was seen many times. Here the CDR3 reads CASSYPTSGSRFF. The DNA of the CDR3 is TGTGCCAGCAGTTACCCGACTAGCGGGAGCCGGTTCTTC. J is TRBJ2-1 and V is TRBV6-2 or TRBV6-3, with 12 nucleotides matching TRBD2. The junction had 5 bases not matched to a gene; V was cut back by 2 bases and J by 15 bases. The CDR3 length is 13 residues. The germline V gene has CDR1 MNHEY and CDR2 SVGEGT.

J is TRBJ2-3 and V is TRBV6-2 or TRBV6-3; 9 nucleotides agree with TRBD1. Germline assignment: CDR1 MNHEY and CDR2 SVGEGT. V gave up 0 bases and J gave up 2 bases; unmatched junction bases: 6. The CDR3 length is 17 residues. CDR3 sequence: CASSYSWTGDITDTQYF. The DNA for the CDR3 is TGTGCCAGCAGTTACTCTTGGACAGGGGACATCACAGATACGCAGTATTTT.

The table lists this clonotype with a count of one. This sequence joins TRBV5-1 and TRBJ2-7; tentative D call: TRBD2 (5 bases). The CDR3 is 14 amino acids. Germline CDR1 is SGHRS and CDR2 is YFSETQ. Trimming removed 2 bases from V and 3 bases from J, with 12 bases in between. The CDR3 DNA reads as TGCGCCAGCAGCTTCGAGGGATCGGGCTACGAGCAGTACTTC. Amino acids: CASSFEGSGYEQYF.

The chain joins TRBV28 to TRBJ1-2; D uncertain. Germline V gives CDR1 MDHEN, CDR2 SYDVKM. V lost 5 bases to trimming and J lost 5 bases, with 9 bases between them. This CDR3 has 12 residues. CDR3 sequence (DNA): TGTGCCAGCAGTCCTCTAGGGTATGGCTACACCTTC. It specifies CASSPLGYGYTF.

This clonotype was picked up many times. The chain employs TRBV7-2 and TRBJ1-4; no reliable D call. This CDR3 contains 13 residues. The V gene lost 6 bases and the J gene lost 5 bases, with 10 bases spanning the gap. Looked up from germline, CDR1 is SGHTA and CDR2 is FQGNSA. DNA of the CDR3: TGTGCCAGCAGTCCTCGACGGAATGAAAAACTGTTTTTT. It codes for CASSPRRNEKLFF.

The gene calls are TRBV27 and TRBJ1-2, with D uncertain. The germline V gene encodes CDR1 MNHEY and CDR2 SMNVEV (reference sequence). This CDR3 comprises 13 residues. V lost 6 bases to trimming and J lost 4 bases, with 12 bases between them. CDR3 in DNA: TGTGCCAGCAGCCGAATGGGATCCTATGGCTACACCTTC. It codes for CASSRMGSYGYTF.

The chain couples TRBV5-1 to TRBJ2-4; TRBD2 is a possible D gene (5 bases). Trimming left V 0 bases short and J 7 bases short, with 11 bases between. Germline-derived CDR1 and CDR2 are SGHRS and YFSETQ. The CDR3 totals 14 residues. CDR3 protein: CASSLGRPGNIQYF. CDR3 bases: TGCGCCAGCAGCTTGGGTCGCCCGGGGAACATTCAGTACTTC.

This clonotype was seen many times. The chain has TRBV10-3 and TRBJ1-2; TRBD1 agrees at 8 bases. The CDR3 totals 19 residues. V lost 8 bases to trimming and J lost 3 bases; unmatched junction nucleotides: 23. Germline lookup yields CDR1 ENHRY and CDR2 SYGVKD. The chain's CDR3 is CAILDLSPGQGGLDYGYTF. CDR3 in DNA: TGTGCCATCCTTGACCTTTCCCCTGGACAGGGCGGATTGGACTATGGCTACACCTTC.

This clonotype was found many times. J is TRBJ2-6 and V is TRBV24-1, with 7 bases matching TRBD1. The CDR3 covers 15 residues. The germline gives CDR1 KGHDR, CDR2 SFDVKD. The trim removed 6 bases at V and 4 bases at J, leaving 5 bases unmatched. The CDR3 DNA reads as TGTGCCACCAGTAAGACAGGGAGAGGGGCCAACGTCCTGACTTTC. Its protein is CATSKTGRGANVLTF.

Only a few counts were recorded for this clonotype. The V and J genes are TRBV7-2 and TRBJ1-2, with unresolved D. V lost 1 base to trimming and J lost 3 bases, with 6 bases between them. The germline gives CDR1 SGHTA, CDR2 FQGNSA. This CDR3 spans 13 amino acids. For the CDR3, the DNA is TGTGCCAGCAGCTTAGACAGCTACTATGGCTACACCTTC. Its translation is CASSLDSYYGYTF. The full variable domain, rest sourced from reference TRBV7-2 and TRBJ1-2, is GAGVSQSPSNKVTEKGKDVELRCDPISGHTALYWYRQSLGQGLEFLIYFQGNSAPDKSGLPSDRFSAERTGGSVSTLTIQRTQQEDSAVYLCASSLDSYYGYTFGSGTRLTVV.

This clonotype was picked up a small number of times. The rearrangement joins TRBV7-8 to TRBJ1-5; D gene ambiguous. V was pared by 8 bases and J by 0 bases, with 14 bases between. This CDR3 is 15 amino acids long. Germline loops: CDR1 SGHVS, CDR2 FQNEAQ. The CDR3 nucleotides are TGTGCCAGCGCCGGAAGGGCAGCTAGCAATCAGCCCCAGCATTTT. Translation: CASAGRAASNQPQHF. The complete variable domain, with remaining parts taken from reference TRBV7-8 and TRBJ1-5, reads GAGVSQSPRYKVAKRGQDVALRCDPISGHVSLFWYQQALGQGPEFLTYFQNEAQLDKSGLPSDRFFAERPEGSVSTLKIQRTQQEDSAVYLCASAGRAASNQPQHFGDGTRLSIL.

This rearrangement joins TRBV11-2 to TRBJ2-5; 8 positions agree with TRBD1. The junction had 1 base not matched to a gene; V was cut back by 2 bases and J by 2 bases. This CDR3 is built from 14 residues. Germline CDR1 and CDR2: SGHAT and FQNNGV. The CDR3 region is CASSLQGAQETQYF. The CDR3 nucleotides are TGTGCCAGCAGCTTACAGGGGGCTCAAGAGACCCAGTACTTC.

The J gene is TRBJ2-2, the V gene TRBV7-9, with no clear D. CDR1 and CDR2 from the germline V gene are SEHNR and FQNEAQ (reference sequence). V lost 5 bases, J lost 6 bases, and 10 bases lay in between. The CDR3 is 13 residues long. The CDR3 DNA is TGTGCCAGCAGCGCCGTTAGGTCCGGGGAGCTGTTTTTT. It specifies CASSAVRSGELFF.

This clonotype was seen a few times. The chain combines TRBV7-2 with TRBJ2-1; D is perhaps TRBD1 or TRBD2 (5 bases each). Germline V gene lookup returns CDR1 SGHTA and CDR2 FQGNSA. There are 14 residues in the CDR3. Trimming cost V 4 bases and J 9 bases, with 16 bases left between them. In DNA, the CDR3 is TGTGCCAGCAGCTCGGGACCCGGGTTGTCTGAGCAGTTCTTC. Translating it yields CASSSGPGLSEQFF.

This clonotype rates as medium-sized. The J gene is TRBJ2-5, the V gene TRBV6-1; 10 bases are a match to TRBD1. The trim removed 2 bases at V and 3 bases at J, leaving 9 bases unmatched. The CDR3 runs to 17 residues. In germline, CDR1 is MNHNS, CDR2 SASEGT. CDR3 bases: TGTGCCAGCAGTGAAAGGGACAGGGGCCTCTCCGAAGAGACCCAGTACTTC. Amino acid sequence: CASSERDRGLSEETQYF.

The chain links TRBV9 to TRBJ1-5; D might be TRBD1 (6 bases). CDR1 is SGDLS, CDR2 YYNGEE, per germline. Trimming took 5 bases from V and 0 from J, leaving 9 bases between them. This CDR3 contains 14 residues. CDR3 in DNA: TGTGCCAGCAGTGGGACACATAGCAATCAGCCCCAGCATTTT. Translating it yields CASSGTHSNQPQHF.

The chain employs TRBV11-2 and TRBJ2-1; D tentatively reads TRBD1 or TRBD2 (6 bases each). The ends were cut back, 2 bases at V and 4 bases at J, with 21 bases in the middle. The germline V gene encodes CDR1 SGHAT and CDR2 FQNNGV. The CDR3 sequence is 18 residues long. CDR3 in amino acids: CASSLRPGGFLEYNEQFF. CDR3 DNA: TGTGCCAGCAGCTTAAGGCCCGGGGGCTTCTTAGAGTACAATGAGCAGTTCTTC.

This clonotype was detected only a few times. In DNA, the CDR3 is TGTGCCAGTAGTACCGCAGGGGGCAGGGTAGCCAAAAACATTCAGTACTTC. Protein: CASSTAGGRVAKNIQYF. The chain has TRBV19 and TRBJ2-4, with 8 bases fitting TRBD1. Germline values: CDR1 LNHDA, CDR2 SQIVND (reference sequence). The V and J ends lost 4 bases and 0 bases, in that order; junction bases with no gene match: 8. The CDR3 extends over 17 amino acids.